This T cell receptor beta chain was profiled in a study of blood T cells in healthy people across ages. A sample-barcoded 5' primer and a J-beta primer mix were used in a second PCR of roughly 7 to 12 cycles. TCRdb passed the 5' RACE reads through MiXCR, listing each CDR3 protein once. The sample contains around 970,000 distinct CDR3 sequences, 45% to 60% of which appear only once. CDR3 length: 19 amino acids. CDR1 SGHTA and CDR2 FQGNSA come from the germline V gene. Comments on this clonotype: One end of the junction varies from germline; a read error may be responsible.

Sequencing was performed on blood. J is TRBJ2-3 and V is TRBV7-2; D might be TRBD1 (5 bases). The receptor was derived from a woman aged 55-70 years in good health. The CDR3 here is CACSLEYRGRGRSTDTQYF. CDR3 DNA sequence: TGTGCCTGCAGCTTAGAATATAGGGGTAGGGGTAGGAGCACAGATACGCAGTATTTT.